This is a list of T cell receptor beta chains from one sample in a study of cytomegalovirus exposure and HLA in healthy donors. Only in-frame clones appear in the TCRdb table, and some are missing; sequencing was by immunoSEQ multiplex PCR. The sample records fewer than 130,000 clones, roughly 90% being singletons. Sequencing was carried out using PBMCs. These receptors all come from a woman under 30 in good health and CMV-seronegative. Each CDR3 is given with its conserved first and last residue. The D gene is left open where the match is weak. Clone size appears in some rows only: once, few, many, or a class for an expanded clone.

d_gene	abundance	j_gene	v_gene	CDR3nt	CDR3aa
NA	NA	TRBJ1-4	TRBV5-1	TGCGCCAGCAGCTTGATGGGGAGTACTAATGAAAAACTGTTTTTT	CASSLMGSTNEKLFF
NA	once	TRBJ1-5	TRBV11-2	TGTGCCAGCAGCTTAGCGTACCAGGGTGGGGATAATCAGCCCCAGCATTTT	CASSLAYQGGDNQPQHF
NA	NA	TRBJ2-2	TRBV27	TGTGCCAGCAGTTTATCTCTCGGGGAGCTGTTTTTT	CASSLSLGELFF
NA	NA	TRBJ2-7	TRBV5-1	TGCGCCAGCAGAGTTGGGTACAGGGATACCTACGAGCAGTACTTC	CASRVGYRDTYEQYF
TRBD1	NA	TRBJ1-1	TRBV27	TGTGCCAGCAGTCCCATTGGACAGGGGGCGAGAACTGAAGCTTTCTTT	CASSPIGQGARTEAFF
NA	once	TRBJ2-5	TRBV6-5	TGTGCCAGCAGTTACTCCCGGGGGCAAGAGACCCAGTACTTC	CASSYSRGQETQYF
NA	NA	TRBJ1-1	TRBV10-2	TGCGCCAGCAGTGAGTCAACGGGGAGCACTGAAGCTTTCTTT	CASSESTGSTEAFF
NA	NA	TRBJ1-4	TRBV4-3	TGCGCCAGCAGCCAAAGGGATGGCAGGGCAGAAAAACTGTTTTTT	CASSQRDGRAEKLFF
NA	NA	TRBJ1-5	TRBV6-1	TGTGCCAGCGGCCTCCCGCGGGGCGGCAATCAGCCCCAGCATTTT	CASGLPRGGNQPQHF
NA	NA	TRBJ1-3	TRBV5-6	TGTGCCAGCAGCTTGGTGACATCTAGAAACACCATATATTTT	CASSLVTSRNTIYF
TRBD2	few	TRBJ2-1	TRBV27	TGTGCCAGCAGTTTAGCCGGGGGGGGCCGTTCCTACAATGAGCAGTTCTTC	CASSLAGGGRSYNEQFF
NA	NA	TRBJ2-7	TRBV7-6	TGTGCCAGCAGCTTAGCAGGGGCCGCGGGGGCCTACTTC	CASSLAGAAGAYF
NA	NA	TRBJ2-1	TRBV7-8	TGTGCCAGCAGCTTATGGGGGACGGGACTCAATGAGCAGTTCTTC	CASSLWGTGLNEQFF
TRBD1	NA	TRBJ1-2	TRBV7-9	TGTGCCAGCAGCTTGGACAGGGTAGGCTACACCTTC	CASSLDRVGYTF